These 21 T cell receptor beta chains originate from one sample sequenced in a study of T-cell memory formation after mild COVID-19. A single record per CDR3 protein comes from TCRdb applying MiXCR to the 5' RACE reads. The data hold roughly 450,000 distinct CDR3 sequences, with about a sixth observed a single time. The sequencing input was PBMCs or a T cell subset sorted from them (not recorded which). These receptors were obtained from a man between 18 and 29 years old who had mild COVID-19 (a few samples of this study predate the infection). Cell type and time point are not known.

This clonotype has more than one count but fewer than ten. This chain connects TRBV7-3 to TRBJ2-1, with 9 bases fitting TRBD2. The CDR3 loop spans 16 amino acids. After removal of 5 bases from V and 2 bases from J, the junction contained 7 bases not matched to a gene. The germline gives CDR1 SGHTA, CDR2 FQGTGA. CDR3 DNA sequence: TGTGCCAGCAGCCCACTAGCGGGCCGCGCCTACAATGAGCAGTTCTTC. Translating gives CASSPLAGRAYNEQFF.

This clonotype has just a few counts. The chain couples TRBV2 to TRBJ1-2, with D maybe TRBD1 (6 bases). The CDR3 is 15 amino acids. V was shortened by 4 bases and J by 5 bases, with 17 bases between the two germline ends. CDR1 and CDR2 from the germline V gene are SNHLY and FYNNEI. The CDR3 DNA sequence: TGTGCCAGCAGTGTTATTGGACAGATGATTTATGGCTACACCTTC. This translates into CASSVIGQMIYGYTF.

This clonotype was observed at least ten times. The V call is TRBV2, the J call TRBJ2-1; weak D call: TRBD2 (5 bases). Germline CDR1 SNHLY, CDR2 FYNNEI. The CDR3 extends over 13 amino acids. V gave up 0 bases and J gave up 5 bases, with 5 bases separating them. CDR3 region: CASSEAGNNEQFF. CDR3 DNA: TGTGCCAGCAGTGAAGCCGGGAACAATGAGCAGTTCTTC.

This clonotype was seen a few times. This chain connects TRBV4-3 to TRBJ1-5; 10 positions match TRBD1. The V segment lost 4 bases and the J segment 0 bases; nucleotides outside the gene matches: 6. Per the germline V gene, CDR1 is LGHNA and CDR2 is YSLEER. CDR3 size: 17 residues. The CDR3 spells CASSPGTGAYSNQPQHF. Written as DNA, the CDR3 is TGCGCCAGCAGCCCGGGGACAGGGGCATATAGCAATCAGCCCCAGCATTTT.

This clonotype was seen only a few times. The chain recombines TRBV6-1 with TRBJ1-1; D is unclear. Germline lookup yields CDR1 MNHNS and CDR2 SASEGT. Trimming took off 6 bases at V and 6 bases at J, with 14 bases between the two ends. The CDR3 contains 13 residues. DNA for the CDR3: TGTGCCAGCAGCGCCACCCGGGCATCTGAAGCTTTCTTT. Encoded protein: CASSATRASEAFF.

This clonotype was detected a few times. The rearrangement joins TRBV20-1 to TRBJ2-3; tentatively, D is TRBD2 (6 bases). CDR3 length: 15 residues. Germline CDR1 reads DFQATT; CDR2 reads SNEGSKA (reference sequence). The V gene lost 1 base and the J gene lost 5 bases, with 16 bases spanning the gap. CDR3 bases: TGCAGTGCTAGAGCCGCGCGGGAACGTATAGATACGCAGTATTTT. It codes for CSARAARERIDTQYF.

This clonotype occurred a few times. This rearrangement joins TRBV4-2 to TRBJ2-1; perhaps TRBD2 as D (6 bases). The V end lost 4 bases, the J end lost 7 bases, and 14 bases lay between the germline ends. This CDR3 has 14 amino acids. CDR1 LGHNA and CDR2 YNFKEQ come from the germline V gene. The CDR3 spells CASSRIAELNEQFF. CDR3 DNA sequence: TGTGCCAGCAGCCGGATAGCGGAGCTTAATGAGCAGTTCTTC.

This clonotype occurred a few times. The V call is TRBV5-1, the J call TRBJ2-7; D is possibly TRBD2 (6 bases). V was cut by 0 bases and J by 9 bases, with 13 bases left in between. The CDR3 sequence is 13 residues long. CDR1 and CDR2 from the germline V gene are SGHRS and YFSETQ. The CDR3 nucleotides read TGCGCCAGCAGCTTGGCCGTCGGGGAGGTGCAGTACTTC. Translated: CASSLAVGEVQYF.

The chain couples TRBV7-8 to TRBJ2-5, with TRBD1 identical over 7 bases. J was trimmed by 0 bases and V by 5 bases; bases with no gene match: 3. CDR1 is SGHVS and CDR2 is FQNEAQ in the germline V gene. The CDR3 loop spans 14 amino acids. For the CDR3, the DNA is TGTGCCAGCAGCCCTGGACAGGACCAAGAGACCCAGTACTTC. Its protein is CASSPGQDQETQYF.

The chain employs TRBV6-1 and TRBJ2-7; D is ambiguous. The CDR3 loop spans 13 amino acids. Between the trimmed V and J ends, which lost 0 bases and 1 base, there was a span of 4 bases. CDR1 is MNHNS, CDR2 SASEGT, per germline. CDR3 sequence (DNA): TGTGCCAGCAGTGAAGCCACATCCTACGAGCAGTACTTC. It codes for CASSEATSYEQYF.

The DNA for the CDR3 is TGTGCCAGCAGTCTCCTGGGAGGTGTTAAGTACGAGCAGTACTTC. This codes for CASSLLGGVKYEQYF. The rearrangement links TRBV6-5 to TRBJ2-7, with TRBD2 as a possible D gene (6 bases). V lost 5 bases, J lost 4 bases, and 18 bases lay in between. Germline V CDR1 and CDR2: MNHEY, SVGAGI. The CDR3 covers 15 residues.

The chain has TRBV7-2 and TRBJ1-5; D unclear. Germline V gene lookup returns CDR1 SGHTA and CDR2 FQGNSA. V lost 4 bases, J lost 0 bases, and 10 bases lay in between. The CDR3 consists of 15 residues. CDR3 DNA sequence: TGTGCCAGCAGCTCTACTGTTTATAGCAATCAGCCCCAGCATTTT. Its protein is CASSSTVYSNQPQHF.

The CDR3 spells CASSLQTAKNIQYF. The DNA for the CDR3 is TGTGCCAGCAGCTTACAGACAGCCAAAAACATTCAGTACTTC. This chain connects TRBV7-6 to TRBJ2-4; no firm D call. The germline CDR1 and CDR2 sequences are SGHVS and FNYEAQ. The V and J ends lost 2 bases and 0 bases respectively, with 5 bases between them. The CDR3 is 14 amino acids.

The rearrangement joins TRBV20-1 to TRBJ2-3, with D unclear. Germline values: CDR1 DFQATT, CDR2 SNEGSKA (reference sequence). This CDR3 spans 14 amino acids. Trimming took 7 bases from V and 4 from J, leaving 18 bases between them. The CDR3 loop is CSVFKAGAADTQYF. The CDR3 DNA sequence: TGCAGTGTTTTCAAGGCCGGCGCCGCAGATACGCAGTATTTT.

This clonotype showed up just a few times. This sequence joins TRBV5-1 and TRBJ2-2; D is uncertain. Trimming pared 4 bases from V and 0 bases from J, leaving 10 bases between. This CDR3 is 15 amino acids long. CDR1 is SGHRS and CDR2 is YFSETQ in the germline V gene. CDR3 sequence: CASSILNPNTGELFF. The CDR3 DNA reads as TGCGCCAGCAGCATACTAAATCCGAACACCGGGGAGCTGTTTTTT.

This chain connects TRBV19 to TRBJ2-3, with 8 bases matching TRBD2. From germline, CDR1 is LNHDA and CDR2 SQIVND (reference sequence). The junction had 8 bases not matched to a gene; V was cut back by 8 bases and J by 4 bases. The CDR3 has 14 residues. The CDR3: CASRISGASDTQYF. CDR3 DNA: TGTGCCAGTCGAATTAGCGGGGCCTCAGATACGCAGTATTTT.

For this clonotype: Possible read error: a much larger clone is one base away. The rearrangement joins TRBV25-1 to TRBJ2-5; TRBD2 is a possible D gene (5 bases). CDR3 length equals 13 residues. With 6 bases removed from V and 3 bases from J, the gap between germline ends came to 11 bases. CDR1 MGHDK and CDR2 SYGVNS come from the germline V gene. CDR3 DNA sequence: TGTGCCAGCAGCCCCTCGGAGGAAGAGACCCAGTACTTC. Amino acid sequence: CASSPSEEETQYF.

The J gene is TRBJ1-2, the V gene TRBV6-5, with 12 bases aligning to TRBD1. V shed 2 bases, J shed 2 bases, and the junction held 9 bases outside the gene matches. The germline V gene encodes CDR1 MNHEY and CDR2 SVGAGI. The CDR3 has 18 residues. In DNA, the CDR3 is TGTGCCAGCAGTTACGCCGGGACAGGGGGCGCGACCAACTATGGCTACACCTTC. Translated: CASSYAGTGGATNYGYTF.

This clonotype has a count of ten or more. CDR3 sequence reads: CASSRTRGGGGVGYTF. The CDR3 DNA reads TGTGCCAGCAGCCGAACTCGGGGAGGGGGCGGAGTTGGCTACACCTTC. This chain joins TRBV7-9 and TRBJ1-2; 7 positions match TRBD1. Germline V lookup: CDR1 SEHNR, CDR2 FQNEAQ (reference sequence). CDR3 length: 16 amino acids. V was pared by 5 bases and J by 7 bases, with 16 bases of the junction left unmatched.

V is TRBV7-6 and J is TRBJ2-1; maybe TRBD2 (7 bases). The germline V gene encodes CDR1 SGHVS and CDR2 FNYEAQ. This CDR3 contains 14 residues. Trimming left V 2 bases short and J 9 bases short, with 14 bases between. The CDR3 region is CASSLLGGAVEQFF. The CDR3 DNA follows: TGTGCCAGCAGCTTATTGGGGGGGGCGGTTGAGCAGTTCTTC.

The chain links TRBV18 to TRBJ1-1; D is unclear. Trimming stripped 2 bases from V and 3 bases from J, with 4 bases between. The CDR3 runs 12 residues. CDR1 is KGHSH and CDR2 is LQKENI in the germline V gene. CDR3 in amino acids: CASSPRDTEAFF. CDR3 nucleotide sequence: TGTGCCAGCTCACCAAGGGACACTGAAGCTTTCTTT.